This TCR beta chain was recorded in a study of OX40 agonist ivuxolimab in advanced cancers. Turning to the study itself: A partial response was reached by three patients: one with hepatocellular carcinoma and two with cutaneous melanoma.

The CDR3 has 16 amino acids. Trimming stripped 4 bases from V and 0 bases from J, with 13 bases between. The V gene's germline CDR1 is KGHSH and CDR2 LQKENI. Clones were read by immunoSEQ multiplex PCR, and TCRdb kept only the in-frame ones, dropping some. The sample includes fewer than 40,000 clones, roughly 87% of them seen just once. On this clone itself: Its antigen is not identified.

Study-wide results and caveats: Researchers did not determine the expanded peripheral T cells' antigen specificity. Average numbers of expanded clones were greater in CD8+ T cells than in CD4+. At 0.1 to 3.0 mg/kg, clonal expansion of CD4+ and CD8+ blood T cells had occurred by week 6.

The specimen was CD4+ or CD8+ T cells sorted from blood, collected in a trial of the OX40 agonist ivuxolimab. This receptor was identified in an adult with an advanced solid tumor such as melanoma, head and neck, liver or kidney cancer. This chain links TRBV18 with TRBJ1-3; possibly TRBD1 for D (5 bases). Here the CDR3 reads CASSRLTANSGNTIYF. The DNA of the CDR3 is TGTGCCAGCTCACGACTGACAGCGAACTCTGGAAACACCATATATTTT.